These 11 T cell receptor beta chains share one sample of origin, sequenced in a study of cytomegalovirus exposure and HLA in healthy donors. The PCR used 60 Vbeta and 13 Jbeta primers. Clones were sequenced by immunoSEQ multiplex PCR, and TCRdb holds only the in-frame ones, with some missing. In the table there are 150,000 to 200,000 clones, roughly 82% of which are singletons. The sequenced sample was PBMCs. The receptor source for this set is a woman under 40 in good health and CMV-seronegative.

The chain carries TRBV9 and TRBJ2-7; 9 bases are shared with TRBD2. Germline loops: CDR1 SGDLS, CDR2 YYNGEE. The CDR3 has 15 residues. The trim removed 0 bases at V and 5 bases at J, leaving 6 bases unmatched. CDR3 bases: TGTGCCAGCAGCGTAGAGTCTAGCGGGGAGCACGAGCAGTACTTC. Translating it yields CASSVESSGEHEQYF.

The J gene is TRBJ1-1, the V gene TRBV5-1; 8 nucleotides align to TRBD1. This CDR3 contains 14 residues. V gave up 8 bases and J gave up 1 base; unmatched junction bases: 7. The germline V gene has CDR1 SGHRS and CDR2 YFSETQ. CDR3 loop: CASISGTGNTEAFF. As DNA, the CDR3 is TGCGCCAGTATATCCGGGACAGGGAACACTGAAGCTTTCTTT. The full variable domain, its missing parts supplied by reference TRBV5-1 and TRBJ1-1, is KAGVTQTPRYLIKTRGQQVTLSCSPISGHRSVSWYQQTPGQGLQFLFEYFSETQRNKGNFPGRFSGRQFSNSRSEMNVSTLELGDSALYLCASISGTGNTEAFFGQGTRLTVV.

CDR3 in amino acids: CASSHPGTGDGYTF. CDR3 nucleotide sequence: TGCGCCAGCAGCCATCCCGGGACAGGGGATGGCTACACCTTC. V is TRBV4-3 and J is TRBJ1-2, with 10 bases fitting TRBD1. Germline CDR1 is LGHNA and CDR2 is YSLEER. The V and J ends lost 3 bases and 6 bases, in that order; junction bases with no gene match: 4. The CDR3 contains 14 residues.

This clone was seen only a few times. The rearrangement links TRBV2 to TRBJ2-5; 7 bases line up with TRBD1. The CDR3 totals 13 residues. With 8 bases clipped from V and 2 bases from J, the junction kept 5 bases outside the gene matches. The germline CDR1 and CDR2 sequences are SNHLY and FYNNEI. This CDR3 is CASCRGLQETQYF. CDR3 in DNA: TGTGCCAGCTGTAGGGGGCTACAAGAGACCCAGTACTTC.

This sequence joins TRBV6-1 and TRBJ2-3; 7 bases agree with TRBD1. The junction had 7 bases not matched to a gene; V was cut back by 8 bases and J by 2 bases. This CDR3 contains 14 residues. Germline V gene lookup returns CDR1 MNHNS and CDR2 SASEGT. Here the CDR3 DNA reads TGTGCCAGCGGAAAGGGACAGATCACAGATACGCAGTATTTT. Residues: CASGKGQITDTQYF.

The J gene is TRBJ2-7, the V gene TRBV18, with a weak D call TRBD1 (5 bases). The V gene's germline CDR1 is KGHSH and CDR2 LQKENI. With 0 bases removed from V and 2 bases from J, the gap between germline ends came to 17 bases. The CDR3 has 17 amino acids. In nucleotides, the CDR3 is TGTGCCAGCTCACCACCTCGGACATCTCAAACTACCTACGAGCAGTACTTC. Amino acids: CASSPPRTSQTTYEQYF. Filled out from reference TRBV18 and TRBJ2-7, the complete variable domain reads NAGVMQNPRHLVRRRGQEARLRCSPMKGHSHVYWYRQLPEEGLKFMVYLQKENIIDESGMPKERFSAEFPKEGPSILRIQQVVRGDSAAYFCASSPPRTSQTTYEQYFGPGTRLTVT.

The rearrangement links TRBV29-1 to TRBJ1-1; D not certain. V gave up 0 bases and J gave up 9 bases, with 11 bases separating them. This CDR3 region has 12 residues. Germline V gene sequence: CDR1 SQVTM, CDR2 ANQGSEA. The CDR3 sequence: CSVEDLPGKAFF. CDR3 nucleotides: TGCAGCGTTGAAGACCTGCCGGGAAAAGCTTTCTTT. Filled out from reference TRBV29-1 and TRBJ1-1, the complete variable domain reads SAVISQKPSRDICQRGTSLTIQCQVDSQVTMMFWYRQQPGQSLTLIATANQGSEATYESGFVIDKFPISRPNLTFSTLTVSNMSPEDSSIYLCSVEDLPGKAFFGQGTRLTVV.

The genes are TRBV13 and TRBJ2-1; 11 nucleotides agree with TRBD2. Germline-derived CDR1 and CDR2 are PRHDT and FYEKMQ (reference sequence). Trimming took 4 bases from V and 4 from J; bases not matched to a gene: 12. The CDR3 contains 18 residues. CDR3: CASSSQTGTSGRYNEQFF. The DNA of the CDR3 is TGTGCCAGCAGCTCCCAAACCGGGACTAGCGGAAGGTACAATGAGCAGTTCTTC.

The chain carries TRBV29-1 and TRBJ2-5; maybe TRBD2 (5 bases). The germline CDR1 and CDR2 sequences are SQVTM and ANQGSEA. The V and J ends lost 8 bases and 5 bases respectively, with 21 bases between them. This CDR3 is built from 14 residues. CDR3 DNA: TGCAGCACTCTGTTCGTGAGGGAAGCTGAGACCCAGTACTTC. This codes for CSTLFVREAETQYF.

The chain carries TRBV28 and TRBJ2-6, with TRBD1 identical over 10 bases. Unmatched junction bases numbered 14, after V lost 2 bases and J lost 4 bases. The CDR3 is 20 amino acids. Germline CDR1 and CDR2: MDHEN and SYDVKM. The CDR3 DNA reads TGTGCCAGCAGTTTAGGTGCCGGTCGGACAGGGGGATTCGGGGCCAACGTCCTGACTTTC. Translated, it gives CASSLGAGRTGGFGANVLTF.

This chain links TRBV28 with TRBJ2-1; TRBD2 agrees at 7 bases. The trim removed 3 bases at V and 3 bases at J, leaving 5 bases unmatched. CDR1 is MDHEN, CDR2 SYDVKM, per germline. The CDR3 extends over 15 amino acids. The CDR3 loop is CASSFAGASYNEQFF. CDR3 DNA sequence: TGTGCCAGCAGTTTTGCGGGAGCCAGCTACAATGAGCAGTTCTTC.